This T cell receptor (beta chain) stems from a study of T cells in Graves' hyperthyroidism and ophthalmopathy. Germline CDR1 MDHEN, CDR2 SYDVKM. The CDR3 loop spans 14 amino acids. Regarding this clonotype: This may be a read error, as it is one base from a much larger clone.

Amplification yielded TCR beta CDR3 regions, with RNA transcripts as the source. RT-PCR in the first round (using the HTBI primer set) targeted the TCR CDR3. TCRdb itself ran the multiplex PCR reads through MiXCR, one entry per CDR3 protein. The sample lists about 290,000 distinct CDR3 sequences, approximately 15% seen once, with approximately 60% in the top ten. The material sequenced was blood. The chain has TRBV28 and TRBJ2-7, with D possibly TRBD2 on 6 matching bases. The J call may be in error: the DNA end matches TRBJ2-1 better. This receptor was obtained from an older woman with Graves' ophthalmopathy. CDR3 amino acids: CASSVPGGTYEQFF. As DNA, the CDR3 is TGTGCCAGCAGCGTTCCAGGCGGGACCTACGAGCAGTTCTTC.